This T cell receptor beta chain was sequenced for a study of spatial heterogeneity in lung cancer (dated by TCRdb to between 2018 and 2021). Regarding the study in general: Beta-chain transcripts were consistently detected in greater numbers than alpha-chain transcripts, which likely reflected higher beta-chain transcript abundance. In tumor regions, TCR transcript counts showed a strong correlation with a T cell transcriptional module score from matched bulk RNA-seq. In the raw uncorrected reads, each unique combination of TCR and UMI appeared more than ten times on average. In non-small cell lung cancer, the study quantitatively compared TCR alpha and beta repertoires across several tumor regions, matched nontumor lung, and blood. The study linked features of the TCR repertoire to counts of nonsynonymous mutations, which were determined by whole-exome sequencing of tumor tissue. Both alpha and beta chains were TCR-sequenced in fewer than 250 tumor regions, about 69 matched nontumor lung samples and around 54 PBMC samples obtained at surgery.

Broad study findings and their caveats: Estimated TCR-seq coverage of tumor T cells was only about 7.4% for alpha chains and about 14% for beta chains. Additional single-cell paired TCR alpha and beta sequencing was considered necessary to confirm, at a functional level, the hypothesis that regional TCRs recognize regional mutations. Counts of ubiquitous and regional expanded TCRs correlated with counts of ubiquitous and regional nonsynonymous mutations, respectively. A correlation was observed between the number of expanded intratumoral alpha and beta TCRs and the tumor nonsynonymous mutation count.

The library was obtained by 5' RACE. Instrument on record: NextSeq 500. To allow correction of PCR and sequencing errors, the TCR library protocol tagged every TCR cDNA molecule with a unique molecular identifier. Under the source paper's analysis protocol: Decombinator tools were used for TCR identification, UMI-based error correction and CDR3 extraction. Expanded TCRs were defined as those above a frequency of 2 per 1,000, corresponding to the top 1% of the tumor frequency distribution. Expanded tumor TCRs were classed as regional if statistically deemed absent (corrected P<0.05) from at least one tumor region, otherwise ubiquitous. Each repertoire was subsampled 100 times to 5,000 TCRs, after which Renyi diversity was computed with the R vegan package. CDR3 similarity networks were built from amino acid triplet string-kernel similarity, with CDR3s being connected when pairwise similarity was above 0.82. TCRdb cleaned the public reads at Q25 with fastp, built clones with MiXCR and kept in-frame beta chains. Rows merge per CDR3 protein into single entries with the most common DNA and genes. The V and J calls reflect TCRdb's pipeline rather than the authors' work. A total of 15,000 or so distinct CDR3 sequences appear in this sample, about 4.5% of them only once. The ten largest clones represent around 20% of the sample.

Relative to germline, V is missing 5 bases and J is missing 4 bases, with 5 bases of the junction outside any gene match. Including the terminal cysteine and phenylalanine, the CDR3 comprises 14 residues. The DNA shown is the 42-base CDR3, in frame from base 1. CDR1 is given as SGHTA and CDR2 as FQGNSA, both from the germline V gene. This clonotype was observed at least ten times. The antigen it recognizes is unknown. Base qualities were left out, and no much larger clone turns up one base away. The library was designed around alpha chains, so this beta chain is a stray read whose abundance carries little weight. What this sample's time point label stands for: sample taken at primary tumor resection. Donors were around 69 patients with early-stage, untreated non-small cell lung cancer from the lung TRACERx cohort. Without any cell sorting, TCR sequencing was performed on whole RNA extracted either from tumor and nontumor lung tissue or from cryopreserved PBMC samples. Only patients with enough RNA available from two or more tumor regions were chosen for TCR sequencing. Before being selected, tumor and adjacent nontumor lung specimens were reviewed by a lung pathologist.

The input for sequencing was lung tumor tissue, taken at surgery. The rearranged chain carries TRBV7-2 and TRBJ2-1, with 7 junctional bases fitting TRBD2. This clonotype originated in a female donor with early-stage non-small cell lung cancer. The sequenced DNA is TGTGCCAGCAGCCTGGGGGGGGTTTACAATGAGCAGTTCTTC. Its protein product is CASSLGGVYNEQFF.